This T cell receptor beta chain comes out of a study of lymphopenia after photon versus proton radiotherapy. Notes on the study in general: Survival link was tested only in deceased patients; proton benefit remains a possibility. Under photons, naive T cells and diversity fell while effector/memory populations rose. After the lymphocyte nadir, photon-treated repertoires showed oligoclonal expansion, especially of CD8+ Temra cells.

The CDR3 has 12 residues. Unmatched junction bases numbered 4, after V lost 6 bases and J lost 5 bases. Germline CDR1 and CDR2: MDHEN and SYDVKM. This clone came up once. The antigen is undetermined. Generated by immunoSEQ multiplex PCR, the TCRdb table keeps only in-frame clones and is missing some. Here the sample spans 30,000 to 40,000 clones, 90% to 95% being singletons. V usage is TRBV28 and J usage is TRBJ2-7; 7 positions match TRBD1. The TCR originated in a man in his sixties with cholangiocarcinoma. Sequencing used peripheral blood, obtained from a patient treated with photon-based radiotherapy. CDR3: CASSSTGDEQYF. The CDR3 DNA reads TGTGCCAGCAGCTCTACAGGGGACGAGCAGTACTTC.